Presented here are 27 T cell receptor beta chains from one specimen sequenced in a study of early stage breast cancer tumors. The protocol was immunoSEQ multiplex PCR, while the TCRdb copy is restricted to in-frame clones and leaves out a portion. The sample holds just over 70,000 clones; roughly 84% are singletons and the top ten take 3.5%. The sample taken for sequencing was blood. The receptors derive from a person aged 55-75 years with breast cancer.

CDR3 protein: CASSQASRGTDTQYF. In DNA form, the CDR3 reads TGCGCCAGCAGCCAAGCTTCCCGCGGCACAGATACGCAGTATTTT. The chain joins TRBV4-3 to TRBJ2-3, with D uncertain. V was pared by 1 base and J by 1 base, with 9 bases between. Germline lookup yields CDR1 LGHNA and CDR2 YSLEER. The length of the CDR3 is 15 residues.

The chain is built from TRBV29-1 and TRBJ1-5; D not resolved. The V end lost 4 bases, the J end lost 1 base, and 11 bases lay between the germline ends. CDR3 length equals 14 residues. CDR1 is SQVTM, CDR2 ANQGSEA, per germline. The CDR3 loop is CSVAYSMSNQPQHF. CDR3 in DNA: TGCAGCGTTGCTTACAGTATGAGCAATCAGCCCCAGCATTTT.

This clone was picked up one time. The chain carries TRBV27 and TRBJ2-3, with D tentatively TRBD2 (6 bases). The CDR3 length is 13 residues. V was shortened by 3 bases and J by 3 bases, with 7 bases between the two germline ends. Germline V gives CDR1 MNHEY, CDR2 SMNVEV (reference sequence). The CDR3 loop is CASSFRGTDTQYF. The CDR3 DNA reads TGTGCCAGCAGTTTCCGGGGGACAGATACGCAGTATTTT.

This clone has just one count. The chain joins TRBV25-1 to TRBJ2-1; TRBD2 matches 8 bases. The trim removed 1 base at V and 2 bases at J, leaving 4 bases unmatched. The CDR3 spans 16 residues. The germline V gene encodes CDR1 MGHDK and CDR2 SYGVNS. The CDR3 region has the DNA TGTGCCAGCAGTGAATCCCCTAGCGGGCCCTACAATGAGCAGTTCTTC. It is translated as CASSESPSGPYNEQFF.

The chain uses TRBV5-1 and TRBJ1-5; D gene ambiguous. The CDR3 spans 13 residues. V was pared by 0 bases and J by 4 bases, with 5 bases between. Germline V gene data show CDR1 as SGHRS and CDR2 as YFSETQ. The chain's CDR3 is CASSLDLNQPQHF. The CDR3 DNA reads TGCGCCAGCAGCTTGGATCTTAATCAGCCCCAGCATTTT.

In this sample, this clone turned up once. The CDR3 DNA sequence: TGTGCCAGCGGTAGCGGGAGGGCCTGGGAGCAGTACTTC. This translates into CASGSGRAWEQYF. The rearrangement joins TRBV27 to TRBJ2-7, with TRBD2 matching 11 bases. This CDR3 is built from 13 residues. Germline V lookup: CDR1 MNHEY, CDR2 SMNVEV (reference sequence). V lost 8 bases and J lost 7; bases outside the gene matches: 7.

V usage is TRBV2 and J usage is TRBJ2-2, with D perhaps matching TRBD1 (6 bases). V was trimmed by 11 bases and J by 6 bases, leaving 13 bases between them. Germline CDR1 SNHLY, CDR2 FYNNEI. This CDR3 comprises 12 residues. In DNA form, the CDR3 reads TGTGCCTGCGCAGGGGATGCCGGGGAGCTGTTTTTT. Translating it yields CACAGDAGELFF.

The CDR3 nucleotides are TGCAGCGTTGCCGGCCTTCGTGGCTACACCTTC. Translation gives CSVAGLRGYTF. The V and J genes are TRBV29-1 and TRBJ1-2; no definite D call. Germline V lookup: CDR1 SQVTM, CDR2 ANQGSEA. The CDR3 extends over 11 amino acids. Trimming took off 4 bases at V and 7 bases at J, with 10 bases between the two ends.

CDR3 coding DNA: TGTGCCAGCAGCTCGGGCCAGGGGGGCGGTATGAACACCGGGGAGCTGTTTTTT. Translated, it gives CASSSGQGGGMNTGELFF. The chain joins TRBV5-4 to TRBJ2-2, with D perhaps TRBD1 (7 bases). Trimming took off 3 bases at V and 1 base at J, with 19 bases between the two ends. The CDR3 consists of 18 residues. CDR1 SGHNT and CDR2 YYREEE come from the germline V gene (reference sequence).

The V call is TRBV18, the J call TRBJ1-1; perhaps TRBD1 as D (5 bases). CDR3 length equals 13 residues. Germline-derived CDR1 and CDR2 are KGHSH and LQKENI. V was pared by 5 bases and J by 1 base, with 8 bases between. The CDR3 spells CASSDGQNTEAFF. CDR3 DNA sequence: TGTGCCAGCTCAGACGGACAGAACACTGAAGCTTTCTTT. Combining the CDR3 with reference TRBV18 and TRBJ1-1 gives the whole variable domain NAGVMQNPRHLVRRRGQEARLRCSPMKGHSHVYWYRQLPEEGLKFMVYLQKENIIDESGMPKERFSAEFPKEGPSILRIQQVVRGDSAAYFCASSDGQNTEAFFGQGTRLTVV.

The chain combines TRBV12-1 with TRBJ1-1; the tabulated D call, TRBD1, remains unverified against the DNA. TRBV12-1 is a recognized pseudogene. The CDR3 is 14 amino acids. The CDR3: CASSFEGQFTEAFF. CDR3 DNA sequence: TGTGCCAGCAGCTTTGAGGGACAGTTCACTGAAGCTTTCTTT.

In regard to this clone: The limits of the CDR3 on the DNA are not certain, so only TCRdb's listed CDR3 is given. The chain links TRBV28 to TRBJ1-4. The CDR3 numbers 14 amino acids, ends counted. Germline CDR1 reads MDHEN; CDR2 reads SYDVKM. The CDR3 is CASSSSDSNEKLFF.

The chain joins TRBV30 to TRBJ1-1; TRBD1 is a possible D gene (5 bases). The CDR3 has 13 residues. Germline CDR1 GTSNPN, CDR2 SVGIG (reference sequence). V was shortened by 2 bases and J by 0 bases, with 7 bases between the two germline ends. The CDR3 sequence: CAWSRQMNTEAFF. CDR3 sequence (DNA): TGTGCCTGGAGTCGACAGATGAACACTGAAGCTTTCTTT.

The CDR3 is CASSVWSQNEKLFF. The CDR3 DNA sequence: TGTGCCAGCAGTGTATGGTCTCAGAATGAAAAACTGTTTTTT. V is TRBV2 and J is TRBJ1-4; D unresolved. The CDR3 sequence is 14 residues long. Per germline, CDR1 SNHLY and CDR2 FYNNEI. The ends were cut back, 4 bases at V and 5 bases at J, with 11 bases in the middle. Drawing the rest from reference TRBV2 and TRBJ1-4, the complete variable domain is EPEVTQTPSHQVTQMGQEVILRCVPISNHLYFYWYRQILGQKVEFLVSFYNNEISEKSEIFDDQFSVERPDGSNFTLKIRSTKLEDSAMYFCASSVWSQNEKLFFGSGTQLSVL.

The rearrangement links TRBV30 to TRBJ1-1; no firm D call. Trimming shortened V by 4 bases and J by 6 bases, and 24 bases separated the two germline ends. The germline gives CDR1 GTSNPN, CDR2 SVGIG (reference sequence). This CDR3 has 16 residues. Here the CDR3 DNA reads TGTGCCTGGACGCAAATTAAAAACCGAGTCGGGGCTGAAGCTTTCTTT. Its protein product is CAWTQIKNRVGAEAFF.

CDR3 loop: CASSLAVKGQDSPLHF. The CDR3 DNA sequence: TGCGCCAGCAGCTTGGCAGTAAAGGGGCAGGACTCACCCCTCCACTTT. V and J are TRBV5-1 and TRBJ1-6; possible D gene TRBD1, 5 bases. This CDR3 spans 16 amino acids. Trimming left V 0 bases short and J 10 bases short, with 17 bases between. Germline V lookup: CDR1 SGHRS, CDR2 YFSETQ.

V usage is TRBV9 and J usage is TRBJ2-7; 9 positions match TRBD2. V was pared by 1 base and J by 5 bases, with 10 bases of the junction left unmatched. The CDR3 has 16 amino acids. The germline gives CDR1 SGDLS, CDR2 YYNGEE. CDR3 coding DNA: TGTGCCAGCAGCGTATACGGCGGGAGGGCCTTCGACGAGCAGTACTTC. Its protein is CASSVYGGRAFDEQYF.

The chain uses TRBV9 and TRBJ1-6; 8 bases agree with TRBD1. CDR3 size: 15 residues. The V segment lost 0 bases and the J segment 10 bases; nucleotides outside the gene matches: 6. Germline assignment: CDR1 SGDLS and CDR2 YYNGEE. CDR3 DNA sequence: TGTGCCAGCAGCGTAGAGGACAGGGCAGGGTCACCCCTCCACTTT. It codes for CASSVEDRAGSPLHF.

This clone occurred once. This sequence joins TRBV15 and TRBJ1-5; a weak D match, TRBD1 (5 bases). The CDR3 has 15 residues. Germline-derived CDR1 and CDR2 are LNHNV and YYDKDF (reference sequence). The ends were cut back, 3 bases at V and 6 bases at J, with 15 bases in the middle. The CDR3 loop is CATSRGRERGQPQHF. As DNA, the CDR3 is TGTGCCACCAGCAGGGGACGGGAAAGGGGTCAGCCCCAGCATTTT.

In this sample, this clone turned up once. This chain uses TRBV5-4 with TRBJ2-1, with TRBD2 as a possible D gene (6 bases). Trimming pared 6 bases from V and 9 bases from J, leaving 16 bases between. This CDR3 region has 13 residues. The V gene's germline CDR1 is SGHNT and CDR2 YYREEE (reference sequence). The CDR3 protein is CASTKGPGVEQFF. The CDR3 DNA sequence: TGTGCCAGCACCAAAGGCCCGGGGGTTGAGCAGTTCTTC.

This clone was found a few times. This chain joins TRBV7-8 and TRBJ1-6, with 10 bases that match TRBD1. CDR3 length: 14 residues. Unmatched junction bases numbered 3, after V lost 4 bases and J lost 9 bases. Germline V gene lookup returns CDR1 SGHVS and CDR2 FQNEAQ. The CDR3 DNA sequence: TGTGCCAGCAGCTGGGACAGGGGACCTTCACCCCTCCACTTT. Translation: CASSWDRGPSPLHF. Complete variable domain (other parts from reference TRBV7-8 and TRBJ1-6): GAGVSQSPRYKVAKRGQDVALRCDPISGHVSLFWYQQALGQGPEFLTYFQNEAQLDKSGLPSDRFFAERPEGSVSTLKIQRTQQEDSAVYLCASSWDRGPSPLHFGNGTRLTVT.

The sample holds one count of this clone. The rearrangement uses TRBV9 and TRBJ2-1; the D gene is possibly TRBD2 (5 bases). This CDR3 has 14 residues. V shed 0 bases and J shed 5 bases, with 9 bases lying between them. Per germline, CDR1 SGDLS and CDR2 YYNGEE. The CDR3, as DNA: TGTGCCAGCAGCGTAGAAGCGGTCGACAATGAGCAGTTCTTC. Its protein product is CASSVEAVDNEQFF. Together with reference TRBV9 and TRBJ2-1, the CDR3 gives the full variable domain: DSGVTQTPKHLITATGQRVTLRCSPRSGDLSVYWYQQSLDQGLQFLIQYYNGEERAKGNILERFSAQQFPDLHSELNLSSLELGDSALYFCASSVEAVDNEQFFGPGTRLTVL.

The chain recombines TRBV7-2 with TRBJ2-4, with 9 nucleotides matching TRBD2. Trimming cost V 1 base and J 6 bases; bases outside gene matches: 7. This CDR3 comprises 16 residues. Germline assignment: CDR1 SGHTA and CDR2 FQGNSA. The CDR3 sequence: CASSLELAGARNIQYF. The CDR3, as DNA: TGTGCCAGCAGCTTAGAACTAGCGGGTGCCCGAAACATTCAGTACTTC. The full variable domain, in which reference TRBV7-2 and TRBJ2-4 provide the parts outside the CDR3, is GAGVSQSPSNKVTEKGKDVELRCDPISGHTALYWYRQSLGQGLEFLIYFQGNSAPDKSGLPSDRFSAERTGGSVSTLTIQRTQQEDSAVYLCASSLELAGARNIQYFGAGTRLSVL.

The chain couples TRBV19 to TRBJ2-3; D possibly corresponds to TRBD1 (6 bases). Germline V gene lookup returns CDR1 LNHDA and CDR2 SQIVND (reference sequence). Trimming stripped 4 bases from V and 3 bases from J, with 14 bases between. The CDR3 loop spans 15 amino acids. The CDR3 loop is CASSTTGFRTDTQYF. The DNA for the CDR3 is TGTGCCAGTAGTACCACAGGGTTTAGGACAGATACGCAGTATTTT.

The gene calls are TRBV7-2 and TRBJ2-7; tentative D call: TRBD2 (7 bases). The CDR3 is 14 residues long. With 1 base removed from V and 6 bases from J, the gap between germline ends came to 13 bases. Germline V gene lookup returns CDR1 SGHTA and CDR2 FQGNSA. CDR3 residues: CASSLEGGGVEQYF. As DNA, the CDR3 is TGTGCCAGCAGCTTAGAGGGGGGAGGGGTCGAGCAGTACTTC. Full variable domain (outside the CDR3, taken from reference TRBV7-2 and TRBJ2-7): GAGVSQSPSNKVTEKGKDVELRCDPISGHTALYWYRQSLGQGLEFLIYFQGNSAPDKSGLPSDRFSAERTGGSVSTLTIQRTQQEDSAVYLCASSLEGGGVEQYFGPGTRLTVT.

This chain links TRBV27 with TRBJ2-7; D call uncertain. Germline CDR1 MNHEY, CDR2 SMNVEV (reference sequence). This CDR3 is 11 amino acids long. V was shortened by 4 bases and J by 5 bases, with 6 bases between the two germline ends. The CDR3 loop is CASSSFHEQYF. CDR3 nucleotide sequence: TGTGCCAGCAGTTCATTCCACGAGCAGTACTTC.

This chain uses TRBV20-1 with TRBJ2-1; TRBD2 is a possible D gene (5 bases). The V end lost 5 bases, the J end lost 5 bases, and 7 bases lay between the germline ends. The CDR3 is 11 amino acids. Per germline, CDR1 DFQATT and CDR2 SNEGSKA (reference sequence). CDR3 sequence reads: CSAQRNNEQFF. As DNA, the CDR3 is TGCAGTGCTCAGCGGAACAATGAGCAGTTCTTC.